Shown below are 26 T cell receptor beta chains from a single sample sequenced in a study of T cell responses to AZD1222 COVID-19 vaccine (dated by TCRdb to the early 2020s). Receptors were amplified or captured by the immunoSEQ multiplex PCR assay. What TCRdb holds here is the immuneACCESS table cut down to in-frame rearrangements. Part of the clones is not present; checked against another copy, under half of the missing clones reflect an unresolved V gene, and the others are unexplained. This sample gives fewer than 200,000 clones in total; 70% to 90% of them show up just once. 1.5% to 2% of the sample goes to the ten largest clones. In light of the paper, this sample's time point label describes: baseline before first vaccination. Sequenced here: peripheral blood, sampled on day 0 of AZD1222 vaccination. These receptors came from an adult in good health.

V is TRBV21-1 and J is TRBJ2-7; no DNA check was done on the table's D call, TRBD2. TRBV21-1 is tagged as a pseudogene. The CDR3 loop spans 15 amino acids. CDR3 coding DNA: TGTGCCAGCAGCAAAGTTCGGGGAAAGGGCTACGAGCAGTACGTC. Translated: CASSKVRGKGYEQYV.

A few counts support this clone. The rearrangement joins TRBV2 to TRBJ2-7; perhaps TRBD1 as D (6 bases). There are 15 residues in the CDR3. Trimming removed 6 bases from V and 2 bases from J, with 17 bases in between. Germline CDR1 and CDR2: SNHLY and FYNNEI. The CDR3 DNA is TGTGCCAGCAGATCACAGGGTACTATAACCTACGAGCAGTACGTC. It is translated as CASRSQGTITYEQYV.

The rearrangement uses TRBV3-1 (or the pseudogene TRBV3-2) and TRBJ2-4; either TRBD1 or TRBD2 may supply D (5 bases each). The CDR3 spans 18 residues. Deletions cut 3 bases from V and 0 bases from J, with 18 bases between. The germline V gene encodes CDR1 LGHDT and CDR2 YNNKEL (reference sequence). The DNA for the CDR3 is TGTGCCAGCAGCCAGGGGGACCCCCGATATGGAGCCAAAAACATTCAGTACTTC. Encoded protein: CASSQGDPRYGAKNIQYF.

This chain uses TRBV6-5 with TRBJ1-3; perhaps TRBD1 as D (6 bases). V dropped 3 bases and J dropped 0 bases, with 9 bases sitting between them. The germline gives CDR1 MNHEY, CDR2 SVGAGI. The CDR3 spans 15 residues. The CDR3 spells CASSYGQSSGNTIYF. The CDR3 region has the DNA TGTGCCAGCAGTTATGGACAGTCCTCTGGAAACACCATATATTTT.

V usage is TRBV6-5 and J usage is TRBJ1-6; D unclear. The V and J ends lost 3 bases and 7 bases respectively, with 4 bases between them. Germline CDR1 and CDR2: MNHEY and SVGAGI. The CDR3 extends over 12 amino acids. CDR3 sequence reads: CASSYGNSPLHF. CDR3 coding DNA: TGTGCCAGCAGTTATGGGAATTCACCCCTCCACTTT.

The genes are TRBV6-5 and TRBJ1-6; a weak D match, TRBD1 (5 bases). The V and J ends lost 5 bases and 5 bases respectively, with 7 bases between them. The CDR3 has 13 amino acids. The germline V gene encodes CDR1 MNHEY and CDR2 SVGAGI. The CDR3 region has the DNA TGTGCCAGCAGTCCGACAGATAATTCACCCCTCCACTTT. Translating it yields CASSPTDNSPLHF.

The chain uses TRBV29-1 and TRBJ1-1; no firm D call. Germline-derived CDR1 and CDR2 are SQVTM and ANQGSEA. The CDR3 has 13 amino acids. Trimming cost V 7 bases and J 0 bases, with 12 bases left between them. For the CDR3, the DNA is TGCAGCGCCATGAGCCCCATGAACACTGAAGCTTTCTTT. This gives the protein CSAMSPMNTEAFF.

The chain recombines TRBV10-2 with TRBJ2-7, with D possibly called TRBD1 or TRBD2 (5 bases each). The CDR3 totals 14 residues. Trimming shortened V by 3 bases and J by 7 bases, and 16 bases separated the two germline ends. In germline, CDR1 is WSHSY, CDR2 SAAADI. For the CDR3, the DNA is TGCGCCAGCAGTGATCGAGGGGTCGGGCCGGAGCAGTACTTC. Amino acids: CASSDRGVGPEQYF.

This chain uses TRBV6-5 with TRBJ1-5; 10 bases match TRBD1. The CDR3 consists of 15 residues. The V gene's germline CDR1 is MNHEY and CDR2 SVGAGI. Losses at the gene ends were 6 bases for V and 1 base for J; bases not matched to a gene: 3. DNA for the CDR3: TGTGCCAGCAGCCCGGACAGGGGGAGCAATCAGCCCCAGCATTTT. Protein sequence: CASSPDRGSNQPQHF.

The rearrangement joins TRBV28 to TRBJ2-6, with 11 bases matching TRBD1. Germline V gene data show CDR1 as MDHEN and CDR2 as SYDVKM. V was pared by 2 bases and J by 3 bases, with 3 bases of the junction left unmatched. CDR3 length: 17 amino acids. The CDR3 is CASSLMDRGLGANVLTF. In nucleotides, the CDR3 is TGTGCCAGCAGTTTAATGGACAGGGGGCTTGGGGCCAACGTCCTGACTTTC.

This sequence joins TRBV6-4 and TRBJ2-3; 8 bases agree with TRBD2. CDR1 is MRHNA, CDR2 SNTAGT, per germline. The CDR3 is made up of 16 amino acids. Trimming cost V 0 bases and J 6 bases; bases outside gene matches: 8. The CDR3 DNA reads TGTGCCAGCAGTGACTCTTTCAGCGGGAGTCGGGATACGCAGTATTTT. Amino acids: CASSDSFSGSRDTQYF.

CDR3 sequence reads: CSVGAGDTQYF. The CDR3 DNA reads TGCAGCGTTGGGGCGGGAGATACGCAGTATTTT. V is TRBV29-1 and J is TRBJ2-3; perhaps TRBD2 as D (5 bases). Trimming shortened V by 4 bases and J by 5 bases, and 7 bases separated the two germline ends. The CDR3 loop spans 11 amino acids. Per the germline V gene, CDR1 is SQVTM and CDR2 is ANQGSEA.

The V gene is TRBV2, the J gene TRBJ2-2, with TRBD1 as a possible D gene (5 bases). From germline, CDR1 is SNHLY and CDR2 FYNNEI. The CDR3 loop spans 15 amino acids. V lost 3 bases and J 0 bases, leaving 8 bases between the germline ends. The CDR3 coding sequence is TGTGCCAGCAGTGACGACAGCGCGAACACCGGGGAGCTGTTTTTT. Its translation: CASSDDSANTGELFF.

The chain is built from TRBV18 and TRBJ1-5; the D is unclear. Trimming removed 2 bases from V and 3 bases from J, with 8 bases in between. Germline loops: CDR1 KGHSH, CDR2 LQKENI. This CDR3 has 14 residues. The CDR3 region has the DNA TGTGCCAGCTCACCAACAGCCCCCAATCAGCCCCAGCATTTT. This encodes CASSPTAPNQPQHF. The full variable domain, completed using reference TRBV18 and TRBJ1-5, is NAGVMQNPRHLVRRRGQEARLRCSPMKGHSHVYWYRQLPEEGLKFMVYLQKENIIDESGMPKERFSAEFPKEGPSILRIQQVVRGDSAAYFCASSPTAPNQPQHFGDGTRLSIL.

The table lists this clone with a count of one. The chain carries TRBV12-3 or TRBV12-4 and TRBJ1-2; TRBD1 matches at 8 bases. V gave up 5 bases and J gave up 6 bases; unmatched junction bases: 2. CDR3 length equals 12 residues. DNA of the CDR3: TGTGCCAGCAGTCGGACAGGGCATGGCTACACCTTC. It encodes CASSRTGHGYTF.

This sequence joins TRBV27 and TRBJ2-7, with a weak D call TRBD2 (6 bases). CDR3 length: 17 amino acids. Per the germline V gene, CDR1 is MNHEY and CDR2 is SMNVEV (reference sequence). V was trimmed by 4 bases and J by 2 bases, leaving 21 bases between them. DNA of the CDR3: TGTGCCAGCAGTTACCGGGACTCAGATCTACTCCCCTACGAGCAGTACTTC. It translates to CASSYRDSDLLPYEQYF.

V usage is TRBV6-1 and J usage is TRBJ2-7, with 9 bases lining up with TRBD1. The V gene end was trimmed by 3 bases and the J gene end by 4 bases; junction bases not matched to a gene: 7. The germline V gene encodes CDR1 MNHNS and CDR2 SASEGT. CDR3 length: 15 residues. CDR3 loop: CASSDRDREWYEQYF. CDR3 nucleotides: TGTGCCAGCAGTGACCGGGACAGGGAATGGTACGAGCAGTACTTC.

V is TRBV10-1 and J is TRBJ2-3, with TRBD2 matching 10 bases. The CDR3 contains 15 residues. Germline CDR1 WNHNN, CDR2 SYGVQD (reference sequence). J was trimmed by 5 bases and V by 3 bases; bases with no gene match: 5. CDR3 in amino acids: CASSEVAGGVDTQYF. The CDR3 nucleotides read TGCGCCAGCAGTGAAGTAGCGGGAGGAGTAGATACGCAGTATTTT.

The chain is built from TRBV19 and TRBJ1-2; D possibly corresponds to TRBD1 (6 bases). Trimming pared 8 bases from V and 4 bases from J, leaving 26 bases between. This CDR3 is 17 amino acids long. In germline, CDR1 is LNHDA, CDR2 SQIVND (reference sequence). The DNA for the CDR3 is TGTGCCAGTGTCCCGCGGGACAAGGGCTCTATGCTCTATGGCTACACCTTC. This gives the protein CASVPRDKGSMLYGYTF.

This CDR3 is CACEGRSTNEKLFF. CDR3 in DNA: TGTGCCTGCGAGGGACGGTCAACTAATGAAAAACTGTTTTTT. This sequence joins TRBV28 and TRBJ1-4; a possible D gene is TRBD1 (5 bases). CDR1 is MDHEN and CDR2 is SYDVKM in the germline V gene. This CDR3 has 14 residues. V lost 11 bases and J 0 bases, leaving 13 bases between the germline ends.

The J gene is TRBJ2-1, the V gene TRBV15; D gene unclear. CDR3 length: 12 amino acids. The V and J ends lost 0 bases and 9 bases respectively, with 6 bases between them. Per the germline V gene, CDR1 is LNHNV and CDR2 is YYDKDF (reference sequence). CDR3 sequence reads: CATSRDWSEQFF. In nucleotides, the CDR3 is TGTGCCACCAGCAGAGATTGGTCTGAGCAGTTCTTC.

The rearrangement links TRBV7-2 to TRBJ2-3; D remains ambiguous. Germline CDR1 SGHTA, CDR2 FQGNSA. There are 15 residues in the CDR3. This chain's CDR3 is CASLLWQSRTDTQYF. The CDR3 bases are TGTGCGTCGCTCCTGTGGCAAAGTCGCACAGATACGCAGTATTTT.

The genes are TRBV28 and TRBJ2-6, with a weak D call TRBD2 (7 bases). The CDR3 length is 17 residues. CDR1 and CDR2 from the germline V gene are MDHEN and SYDVKM. V was shortened by 1 base and J by 1 base, with 11 bases between the two germline ends. The CDR3 protein is CASSLLGGLSGANVLTF. The CDR3 region has the DNA TGTGCCAGCAGTTTATTGGGGGGGCTTTCTGGGGCCAACGTCCTGACTTTC.

V usage is TRBV2 and J usage is TRBJ2-1; 7 bases line up with TRBD2. Germline V gene sequence: CDR1 SNHLY, CDR2 FYNNEI. The V gene end was trimmed by 1 base and the J gene end by 7 bases; junction bases not matched to a gene: 7. The CDR3 runs 15 residues. CDR3 coding DNA: TGTGCCAGCAGTGAAGTAGGGCGACTAGCTAATGAGCAGTTCTTC. This gives the protein CASSEVGRLANEQFF.

The J gene is TRBJ1-1, the V gene TRBV10-3, with D possibly matching TRBD1 (6 bases). V lost 6 bases and J 0 bases, leaving 11 bases between the germline ends. The germline V gene encodes CDR1 ENHRY and CDR2 SYGVKD. The CDR3 has 14 residues. CDR3 bases: TGTGCCATCAGATCTGGACAGTTGAACACTGAAGCTTTCTTT. Protein: CAIRSGQLNTEAFF.

The chain combines TRBV18 with TRBJ1-5; 7 positions agree with TRBD1. Per the germline V gene, CDR1 is KGHSH and CDR2 is LQKENI. V lost 5 bases and J lost 4; bases outside the gene matches: 8. The CDR3 runs to 15 residues. CDR3 amino acids: CASSGQETGNQPQHF. DNA for the CDR3: TGTGCCAGCTCAGGACAGGAAACAGGGAATCAGCCCCAGCATTTT.